This is a list of T cell receptor beta chains from one sample in a study of cytomegalovirus exposure and HLA in healthy donors. Only in-frame clones appear in the TCRdb table, and some are missing; sequencing was by immunoSEQ multiplex PCR. Here the sample spans fewer than 200,000 clones, 75% to 90% being singletons. Specimen: PBMCs. Source of these receptors: a girl aged 2 to 9 in good health and CMV-seropositive. CDR3s include the opening cysteine and the closing phenylalanine or tryptophan. D genes are given only for firm matches. Part of the rows lack a size; the others show once, few, many or a class for expanded clones.

size: few
V: TRBV16
length: 15
J: TRBJ2-7
D: TRBD1
CDR3: CASSQSRTGFYEQYF
DNA: TGTGCCAGCAGCCAATCACGGACAGGGTTCTACGAGCAGTACTTC

size: .
V: TRBV5-6
length: 16
J: TRBJ2-3
D: TRBD1
CDR3: CASSLGTGVRTDTQYF
DNA: TGTGCCAGCAGCTTAGGGACAGGGGTGCGCACAGATACGCAGTATTTT

size: .
V: TRBV6-1
length: 14
J: TRBJ2-1
D: .
CDR3: CASSYGQSYNEQFF
DNA: TGTGCCAGCAGTTATGGACAGTCCTACAATGAGCAGTTCTTC

size: few
V: TRBV2
length: 17
J: TRBJ2-4
D: TRBD2
CDR3: CASSALAGARTKNIQYF
DNA: TGTGCCAGCAGTGCGTTAGCGGGAGCGCGCACCAAAAACATTCAGTACTTC

size: .
V: TRBV5-1
length: 15
J: TRBJ1-2
D: .
CDR3: CASSPGWEGADGYTF
DNA: TGCGCCAGCAGCCCAGGGTGGGAGGGCGCAGATGGCTACACCTTC

size: .
V: TRBV4-2
length: 14
J: TRBJ2-7
D: .
CDR3: CASSHALDSHEQYF
DNA: TGTGCCAGCAGCCATGCTCTAGATTCCCACGAGCAGTACTTC

size: .
V: TRBV13
length: 15
J: TRBJ2-7
D: .
CDR3: CASSLASGPTYEQHF
DNA: TGTGCCAGCAGCTTAGCGAGCGGACCAACCTACGAGCAGCACTTC

size: .
V: TRBV5-4
length: 12
J: TRBJ1-1
D: TRBD1
CDR3: CASSLGQGEAFF
DNA: TGTGCCAGCAGCTTGGGTCAGGGGGAGGCTTTCTTT

size: .
V: TRBV6-4
length: 15
J: TRBJ2-3
D: TRBD2
CDR3: CASSAGGMDTDTQYF
DNA: TGTGCCAGCAGTGCCGGGGGGATGGACACAGATACGCAGTATTTT

size: .
V: TRBV6-4
length: 14
J: TRBJ2-7
D: .
CDR3: CASSGKAGVGEQYF
DNA: TGTGCCAGCAGTGGAAAGGCGGGCGTGGGGGAGCAGTACTTC

size: .
V: TRBV30
length: 12
J: TRBJ1-1
D: .
CDR3: CAWDRRGAEAFF
DNA: TGTGCCTGGGATAGGCGGGGCGCTGAAGCTTTCTTT

size: .
V: TRBV28
length: 14
J: TRBJ2-1
D: TRBD2
CDR3: CASRLAGVYNEQFF
DNA: TGTGCCAGCAGACTAGCGGGAGTTTACAATGAGCAGTTCTTC

size: .
V: TRBV6-4
length: 15
J: TRBJ2-7
D: TRBD2
CDR3: CASSEGTSGSYEQYF
DNA: TGTGCCAGCAGTGAAGGGACTAGCGGCTCCTACGAGCAGTACTTC

size: .
V: TRBV4-1
length: 14
J: TRBJ1-2
D: TRBD1
CDR3: CASSAQGGVYGYTF
DNA: TGCGCCAGCAGCGCGCAGGGGGGCGTCTATGGCTACACCTTC

size: few
V: TRBV7-9
length: 15
J: TRBJ1-5
D: .
CDR3: CASSLQGDSNQPQHF
DNA: TGTGCCAGCAGCTTACAAGGGGATAGCAATCAGCCCCAGCATTTT

size: .
V: TRBV6-4
length: 17
J: TRBJ2-5
D: .
CDR3: CASSEGGERGGQETQYF
DNA: TGTGCCAGCAGTGAAGGGGGGGAGAGGGGCGGTCAAGAGACCCAGTACTTC

size: .
V: TRBV6-5
length: 15
J: TRBJ1-5
D: TRBD1
CDR3: CASSRTGGLHQPQHF
DNA: TGTGCCAGCAGTCGTACAGGGGGCCTCCATCAGCCCCAGCATTTT

size: .
V: TRBV27
length: 15
J: TRBJ1-5
D: .
CDR3: CASSLSSVGNQPQHF
DNA: TGTGCCAGCAGTTTGAGTTCGGTTGGCAATCAGCCCCAGCATTTT

size: .
V: TRBV5-1
length: 12
J: TRBJ2-7
D: .
CDR3: CASSLYGNEQYF
DNA: TGCGCCAGCAGCTTATACGGGAACGAGCAGTACTTC

size: once
V: TRBV30
length: 16
J: TRBJ1-5
D: TRBD1
CDR3: CAWSVPGGSVGQPQHF
DNA: TGTGCCTGGAGTGTCCCAGGGGGCTCGGTCGGGCAGCCCCAGCATTTT

size: few
V: TRBV28
length: 13
J: TRBJ1-1
D: TRBD1
CDR3: CASRTLGQANAFF
DNA: TGTGCCAGCAGGACCCTCGGACAGGCGAATGCTTTCTTT

size: .
V: TRBV5-4
length: 14
J: TRBJ2-4
D: .
CDR3: CASSLGGTKNIQYF
DNA: TGTGCCAGCAGCTTAGGAGGGACCAAAAACATTCAGTACTTC

size: few
V: TRBV21-1
length: 15
J: TRBJ2-2
D: .
CDR3: CASSFLGLNTGELFF
DNA: TGTGCCAGCAGCTTTCTGGGACTTAACACCGGGGAGCTGTTTTTT

size: .
V: TRBV9
length: 14
J: TRBJ2-5
D: TRBD1
CDR3: CASSPGQVQETQYF
DNA: TGTGCCAGCAGCCCGGGACAGGTCCAAGAGACCCAGTACTTC

size: .
V: TRBV10-3
length: 14
J: TRBJ2-7
D: TRBD1
CDR3: CAITLGQGSYEQYF
DNA: TGTGCCATCACCTTGGGACAGGGATCTTACGAGCAGTACTTC

size: .
V: TRBV30
length: 17
J: TRBJ2-7
D: TRBD2
CDR3: CAWSVRWGPSGGYEQYF
DNA: TGTGCCTGGAGTGTACGGTGGGGACCTAGCGGGGGCTACGAGCAGTACTTC

size: .
V: TRBV5-4
length: 15
J: TRBJ2-1
D: .
CDR3: CASSLPGLREYSKFF
DNA: TGTGCCAGCAGCTTGCCGGGACTCAGGGAATACAGTAAGTTCTTC

size: few
V: TRBV10-1
length: 15
J: TRBJ2-3
D: TRBD2
CDR3: CASSEISGARDTQYF
DNA: TGCGCCAGCAGTGAGATTAGCGGGGCTAGAGATACGCAGTATTTT

size: .
V: TRBV6-1
length: 15
J: TRBJ2-7
D: .
CDR3: CASSEADYSTYEQYF
DNA: TGTGCCAGCAGTGAAGCAGACTATTCTACCTACGAGCAGTACTTC

size: .
V: TRBV4-1
length: 15
J: TRBJ2-7
D: .
CDR3: CASSQAPGLGYEQYF
DNA: TGCGCCAGCAGCCAAGCCCCGGGACTTGGGTACGAGCAGTACTTC

size: .
V: TRBV2
length: 14
J: TRBJ2-2
D: .
CDR3: CASSKGANTGELFF
DNA: TGTGCCAGCAGTAAGGGGGCGAACACCGGGGAGCTGTTTTTT

size: .
V: TRBV10-1
length: 15
J: TRBJ2-3
D: TRBD1
CDR3: CASSGRQGETDTQYF
DNA: TGCGCCAGCAGTGGGAGACAGGGTGAAACAGATACGCAGTATTTT

size: .
V: TRBV6-1
length: 15
J: TRBJ2-1
D: .
CDR3: CASSEEGASSNEQFF
DNA: TGTGCCAGCAGTGAAGAAGGGGCATCGTCAAATGAGCAGTTCTTC

size: .
V: TRBV5-1
length: 13
J: TRBJ2-1
D: .
CDR3: CASSLSQSNEQFF
DNA: TGCGCCAGCAGCTTGTCACAGAGCAATGAGCAGTTCTTC